These T cell receptor beta chains were read from a single sample in a study of blood T cell repertoires in COVID-19. Clones were sequenced by immunoSEQ multiplex PCR, and TCRdb holds only the in-frame ones, with some missing. Among about 120,000 clones listed, around 85% were seen once. The sample consisted of peripheral blood. These receptors all come from a man aged 30-40 years with COVID-19, enrolled during active disease. Each CDR3 is given with its conserved first and last residue. Each record gives: clone size, V gene, D gene, J gene, CDR3 protein, CDR3 DNA. The D gene is left open where the match is weak. Some rows mark clone size as missing; the rest say once, few, many or name a class of expanded clone.

once,TRBV28,-,TRBJ1-1,CASSKQGRAEAFF,TGTGCCAGCAGTAAGCAGGGGAGGGCTGAAGCTTTCTTT
-,TRBV30,TRBD1,TRBJ2-7,CAWSADRGSYEQYF,TGTGCCTGGAGTGCCGACAGGGGCTCCTACGAGCAGTACTTC
-,TRBV7-2,TRBD1,TRBJ1-5,CASSPLPQGAGQPQHF,TGTGCCAGCAGCCCCCTTCCACAGGGGGCTGGACAGCCCCAGCATTTT
-,TRBV4-1,-,TRBJ1-1,CASSQDEQNTEAFF,TGCGCCAGCAGCCAAGACGAACAGAACACTGAAGCTTTCTTT
-,TRBV19,-,TRBJ1-6,CASSLPQGNSPLHF,TGTGCCAGTAGTCTACCCCAGGGGAATTCACCCCTCCACTTT
-,TRBV6-2/TRBV6-3,TRBD2,TRBJ2-3,CASSSTSPRDTQYF,TGTGCCAGCAGTTCGACTAGCCCAAGGGATACGCAGTATTTT
many,TRBV5-6,-,TRBJ1-1,CASSAPGLSGEAFF,TGTGCCAGCAGCGCACCGGGACTTAGCGGTGAAGCTTTCTTT
-,TRBV19,TRBD1,TRBJ2-2,CASSISGQGSNTGELFF,TGTGCCAGTAGTATCTCGGGACAGGGATCGAACACCGGGGAGCTGTTTTTT
-,TRBV5-1,TRBD2,TRBJ2-7,CASSWTSGFSYEQYF,TGCGCCAGCAGCTGGACTAGCGGGTTCTCCTACGAGCAGTACTTC
-,TRBV14,-,TRBJ2-7,CASSQLRGEQYF,TGTGCCAGCAGCCAATTACGAGGGGAGCAGTACTTC
-,TRBV9,-,TRBJ2-7,CASSVADSYEQYF,TGTGCCAGCAGCGTAGCAGACTCCTACGAGCAGTACTTC
-,TRBV12-3/TRBV12-4,TRBD1,TRBJ1-2,CASSLTGEYGYTF,TGTGCCAGCAGTTTAACAGGGGAGTATGGCTACACCTTC
-,TRBV3-1/TRBV3-2,-,TRBJ1-1,CASRGADRDTEAFF,TGTGCCAGCAGAGGAGCGGATCGGGACACTGAAGCTTTCTTT
-,TRBV7-9,-,TRBJ1-1,CASSLVGGGWDTEAFF,TGTGCCAGCAGCTTAGTCGGTGGCGGGTGGGACACTGAAGCTTTCTTT
-,TRBV30,TRBD1,TRBJ1-6,CAWRQGARGIYSPLHF,TGTGCCTGGAGACAGGGGGCTAGGGGGATCTATTCACCCCTCCACTTT
once,TRBV24-1,-,TRBJ1-2,CATSEGGTDTFYGYTF,TGTGCCACCAGTGAGGGGGGGACCGATACCTTCTATGGCTACACCTTC
-,TRBV29-1,TRBD1,TRBJ1-2,CSVGQGAFGGYTF,TGCAGCGTCGGACAGGGGGCCTTTGGTGGCTACACCTTC
-,TRBV7-3,-,TRBJ2-4,CASSIGISGAKNIQYF,TGTGCCAGCAGCATAGGGATATCGGGGGCCAAAAACATTCAGTACTTC
-,TRBV6-4,-,TRBJ2-7,CASTGQGSPEQYF,TGTGCCAGCACCGGTCAGGGTAGCCCCGAGCAGTACTTC
-,TRBV7-9,TRBD1,TRBJ1-6,CASTQGAHNSPLHF,TGTGCCAGCACCCAGGGGGCTCATAATTCACCCCTCCACTTT
medium-sized,TRBV28,TRBD1,TRBJ2-7,CASSKGGGQPSYEQYF,TGTGCCAGCAGTAAGGGTGGGGGACAGCCGAGCTACGAGCAGTACTTC
-,TRBV30,-,TRBJ1-3,CAWSVHQAGDGNTIYF,TGTGCCTGGAGTGTACATCAGGCAGGGGACGGAAACACCATATATTTT
many,TRBV12-5,-,TRBJ1-6,CASGPYGGSAPLHF,TGTGCTAGTGGTCCATATGGGGGGAGTGCACCCCTCCACTTT
once,TRBV5-1,-,TRBJ1-1,CASRRLGNTEAFF,TGCGCCAGCAGGAGGCTGGGGAACACTGAAGCTTTCTTT
-,TRBV6-6,TRBD1,TRBJ2-1,CASSYSWTGAGNEQFF,TGTGCCAGCAGTTACTCTTGGACAGGGGCGGGCAATGAGCAGTTCTTC
-,TRBV7-2,-,TRBJ1-2,CASSLYEGNYGYTF,TGTGCCAGCAGCTTATATGAGGGAAACTATGGCTACACCTTC
-,TRBV12-3/TRBV12-4,-,TRBJ1-5,CASSLGWAPQHF,TGTGCCAGCAGTCTCGGTTGGGCGCCCCAGCATTTT
-,TRBV10-3,-,TRBJ1-5,CAISEQGLNQPQHF,TGTGCCATCAGTGAGCAGGGACTCAATCAGCCCCAGCATTTT
-,TRBV5-6,TRBD1,TRBJ1-6,CASSLKGQDYSPLHF,TGTGCCAGCAGCTTGAAGGGACAGGATTATTCACCCCTCCACTTT
few,TRBV7-2,-,TRBJ1-6,CASSAGGNSSPLHF,TGTGCCAGCAGCGCCGGGGGGAATTCTTCACCCCTCCACTTT
-,TRBV27,-,TRBJ2-7,CASSPRAQTYEQYF,TGTGCCAGCAGTCCGCGGGCACAGACCTACGAGCAGTACTTC
-,TRBV7-9,-,TRBJ2-5,CASERTAYQETQYF,TGTGCCAGCGAGCGGACGGCCTACCAAGAGACCCAGTACTTC
-,TRBV28,TRBD1,TRBJ1-3,CASSFGQGGNTIYF,TGTGCCAGCAGTTTTGGACAGGGAGGAAACACCATATATTTT
few,TRBV11-3,-,TRBJ2-1,CASSPRVVNEQFF,TGTGCCAGCAGCCCCCGGGTCGTCAATGAGCAGTTCTTC
-,TRBV19,TRBD1,TRBJ1-1,CATIYQPGQGEAFF,TGTGCCACCATATACCAACCGGGACAGGGAGAAGCTTTCTTT
-,TRBV5-1,-,TRBJ2-1,CASSPLSDNEQFF,TGCGCCAGCAGCCCCCTTTCGGACAATGAGCAGTTCTTC
-,TRBV29-1,-,TRBJ2-3,CSSSAKRADTQYF,TGCAGCTCAAGCGCCAAGCGGGCAGATACGCAGTATTTT
-,TRBV7-9,TRBD1,TRBJ1-3,CASRDRGRTGNTIYF,TGTGCCAGCAGGGACAGGGGGAGGACTGGAAACACCATATATTTT
-,TRBV7-3,-,TRBJ1-3,CASSPQPGTTGNTIYF,TGTGCCAGCAGCCCCCAGCCTGGGACAACAGGAAACACCATATATTTT
once,TRBV15,-,TRBJ1-2,CATSSGGATSNYGYTF,TGTGCCACCAGCAGCGGAGGTGCTACGTCTAACTATGGCTACACCTTC
-,TRBV13,TRBD1,TRBJ2-1,CASSSGQGNEQFF,TGTGCCAGCAGTAGCGGACAGGGCAATGAGCAGTTCTTC
few,TRBV5-4,TRBD2,TRBJ2-3,CASSLSASGLTDTQYF,TGTGCCAGCAGCTTGTCGGCTAGCGGTCTCACAGATACGCAGTATTTT